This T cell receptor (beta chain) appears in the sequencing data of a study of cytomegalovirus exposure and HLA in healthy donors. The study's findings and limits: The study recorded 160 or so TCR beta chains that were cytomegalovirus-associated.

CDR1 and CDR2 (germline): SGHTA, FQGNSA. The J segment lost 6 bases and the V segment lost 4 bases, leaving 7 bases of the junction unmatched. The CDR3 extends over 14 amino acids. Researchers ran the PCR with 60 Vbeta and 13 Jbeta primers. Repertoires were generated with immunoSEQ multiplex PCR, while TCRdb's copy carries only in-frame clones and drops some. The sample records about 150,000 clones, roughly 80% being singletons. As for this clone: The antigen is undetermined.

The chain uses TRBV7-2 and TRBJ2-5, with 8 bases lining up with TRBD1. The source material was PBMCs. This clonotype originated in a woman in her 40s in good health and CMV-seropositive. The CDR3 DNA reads TGTGCCAGCAGCTCCGGGACAGGCGGAAAGACCCAGTACTTC. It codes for CASSSGTGGKTQYF.